This T cell receptor (beta chain) emerged from a study of blood T cell repertoires in COVID-19. This CDR3 spans 15 amino acids. CDR1 and CDR2 (germline): LNHDA, SQIVND (reference sequence). V was pared by 5 bases and J by 5 bases, with 10 bases of the junction left unmatched. Assay used: immunoSEQ multiplex PCR; TCRdb lists only in-frame clones, some missing. The sample has fewer than 350,000 clones, about 86% seen once. The specimen was peripheral blood. This TCR derives from a woman aged 25 to 39 who had recovered from COVID-19. V is TRBV19 and J is TRBJ2-7, with 9 bases that match TRBD1. CDR3 bases: TGTGCCAGTAGTGACGGGACAGGGATGGGACACGAGCAGTACTTC. Protein product: CASSDGTGMGHEQYF.